This note documents a single T cell receptor (beta chain) sequence. This clone was detected a few times. It has no known antigen specificity. No much larger clonotype is one base removed from it; base qualities were not supplied. These data belong to a study of blood T cell repertoires in COVID-19 (dated by TCRdb to the early 2020s). For the wider study: Collaborator samples came from the United States, Italy and Spain and covered acute and convalescent phases of COVID-19. The sample metadata nearly always contained a de-identified subject ID, COVID-19 status, age in years and sex. The repertoires were released in a freely available public database meant as a resource for research on the immune response to SARS-CoV-2. The material from the prospective study consisted of cDNA or gDNA derived from T cells, B-cell-depleted T cells, or PBMCs. Where available, HLA class I and class II types were obtained from metadata supplied by the sample provider rather than from assay-based typing. Subjects who had been exposed to COVID-19, were actively infected with it, or had recovered from it provided the deeply sampled blood TCRbeta repertoires that made up the dataset. The samples were drawn from the first 160 participants of the ongoing ImmuneRACE study and from 1,254 subjects provided by 6 global collaborators. Overall study results and their limits: How much clinical and demographic metadata was included differed by source and by participant, and the metadata was provided uncurated.

From a lookup of the germline V gene (reference sequence), CDR1 and CDR2 are LNHNV and YYDKDF. The CDR3 runs 15 residues from the cysteine to the phenylalanine. The read is trimmed to its CDR3 DNA, 45 bases read in frame from base 1. At the junction V is shortened by 1 base and J by 6 bases; bases outside the gene matches: 5. TCRbeta CDR3 regions were amplified from genomic DNA using the immunoSEQ Assay, a bias-controlled multiplex PCR. The source study handled its data this way. Nucleated cell counts per sample were estimated from amplification of reference gene primers within the assay. To quantify the absolute abundance of each unique TCRbeta CDR3 rearrangement, sequence reads were collapsed and filtered. For each sample, productive Simpson clonality was calculated as the square root of Simpson's diversity index across productive rearrangements. The immuneACCESS repertoire file appears here via TCRdb, limited to in-frame rearrangements. These files lack a portion of the clones; in checked studies, under half of the deficit traces to unresolved V genes, and the cause of the others is not known. D and trimming were read from the DNA, whereas the V and J calls and clone size are those reported in that table. A total of 200,000 to 250,000 clones appear in this sample, approximately 80% of them only once. Clones ranked in the top ten supply about 10% of the sample.

Each collaborating institution followed its own protocols to collect whole blood in K2EDTA tubes. For TCRbeta analysis, collaborator samples were shipped as frozen whole blood, as isolated PBMCs, or as DNA extracted from either sample type. Here the chain combines TRBV15 and TRBJ1-4, with 7 junctional bases fitting TRBD1. The sequenced sample consisted of peripheral blood. This sequence originates from a middle-aged man with active or convalescent COVID-19. This receptor has the CDR3 CATSRVGTEDEKLFF. The nucleotide sequence is given as TGTGCCACCAGCAGAGTGGGGACAGAAGATGAAAAACTGTTTTTT.